This T cell receptor (beta chain) was captured in a study of regulatory T cells in long-lasting Graves disease. Findings and limits, study-wide: The TCR repertoire of persistent Graves' patients was less diverse than that of newly diagnosed ones.

Combining iRepertoire HTBI primers with Arm-PCR of CDR3 regions, the authors built TCR beta libraries. TCRdb reprocessed the multiplex PCR reads via MiXCR and lists one record per CDR3 protein. The sample records 450,000 to 500,000 distinct CDR3 sequences, 15% to 20% being singletons. Time point specified: newly diagnosed GD, antithyroid drugs for less than 3 months. Making the TCR library involved RNA that had been extracted from PBMCs. It was American Thyroid Association guidelines that determined Graves' disease diagnosis. Patients were enrolled at an endocrinology department in Xi'an, China. Tubes containing EDTA received around 9.9 milliliters of drawn peripheral blood. This clonotype was observed many times. Its target is not known. The CDR3 is 12 amino acids. CDR1 is MNHEY, CDR2 SMNVEV, per germline (reference sequence). V was trimmed by 8 bases and J by 0 bases, leaving 7 bases between them. The same sample was also studied in work on T cells in Graves' hyperthyroidism and ophthalmopathy.

The chain uses TRBV27 and TRBJ1-1; no clear D gene. Sequenced material: peripheral blood mononuclear cells (PBMCs), taken at new diagnosis, from a patient treated with antithyroid drugs. The sequence was obtained from a man aged 35-49 years with Graves disease. This CDR3 is CASGWVNTEAFF. CDR3 nucleotide sequence: TGTGCCAGCGGCTGGGTGAACACTGAAGCTTTCTTT.